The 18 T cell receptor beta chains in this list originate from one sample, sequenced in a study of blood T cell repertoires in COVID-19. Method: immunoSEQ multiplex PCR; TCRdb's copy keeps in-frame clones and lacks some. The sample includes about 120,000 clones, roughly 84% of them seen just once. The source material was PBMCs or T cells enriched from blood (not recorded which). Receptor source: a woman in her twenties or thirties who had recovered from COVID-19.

CDR3 bases: TGTGCCAGCAGCGATAGGGACAGGGGTAATTCACCCCTCCACTTT. Residues: CASSDRDRGNSPLHF. V usage is TRBV9 and J usage is TRBJ1-6, with TRBD1 identical over 10 bases. This CDR3 has 15 amino acids. V trimming: 3 bases; J trimming: 6 bases; junction bases outside the gene matches: 3. The germline gives CDR1 SGDLS, CDR2 YYNGEE. The whole variable domain, filled in from reference TRBV9 and TRBJ1-6, reads DSGVTQTPKHLITATGQRVTLRCSPRSGDLSVYWYQQSLDQGLQFLIQYYNGEERAKGNILERFSAQQFPDLHSELNLSSLELGDSALYFCASSDRDRGNSPLHFGNGTRLTVT.

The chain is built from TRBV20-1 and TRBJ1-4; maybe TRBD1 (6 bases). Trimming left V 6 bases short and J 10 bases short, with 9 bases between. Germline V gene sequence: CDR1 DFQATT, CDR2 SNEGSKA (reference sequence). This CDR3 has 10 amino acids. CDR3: CSARGGKLFF. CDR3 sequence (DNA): TGCAGTGCCCGAGGGGGAAAACTGTTTTTT.

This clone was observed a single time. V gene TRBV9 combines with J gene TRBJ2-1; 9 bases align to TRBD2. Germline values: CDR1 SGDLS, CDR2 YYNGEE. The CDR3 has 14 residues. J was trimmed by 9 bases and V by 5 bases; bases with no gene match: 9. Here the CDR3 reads CASRAGGPGGEQFF. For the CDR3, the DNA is TGTGCCAGCAGGGCGGGAGGGCCAGGGGGTGAGCAGTTCTTC.

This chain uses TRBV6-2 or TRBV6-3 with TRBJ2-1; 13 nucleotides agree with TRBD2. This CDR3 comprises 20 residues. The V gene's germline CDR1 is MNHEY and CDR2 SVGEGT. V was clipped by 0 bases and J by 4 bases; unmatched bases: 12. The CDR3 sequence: CASSYSFRTSGSRAYNEQFF. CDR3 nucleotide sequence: TGTGCCAGCAGTTACTCGTTTCGGACTAGCGGGAGTCGGGCATACAATGAGCAGTTCTTC.

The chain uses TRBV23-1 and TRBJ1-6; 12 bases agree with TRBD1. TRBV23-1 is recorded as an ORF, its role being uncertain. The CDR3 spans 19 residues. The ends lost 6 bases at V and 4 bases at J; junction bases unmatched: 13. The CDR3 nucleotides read TGCGCCAGCAGAGGCCGGGACAGGGGGCCCCACTATTATAATTCACCCCTCCACTTT. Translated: CASRGRDRGPHYYNSPLHF.

The CDR3: CASSFRGNGSPLHF. Here the CDR3 DNA reads TGTGCCAGCAGCTTTCGGGGGAACGGGTCACCCCTCCACTTT. The gene calls are TRBV5-5 and TRBJ1-6, with a possible D match to TRBD1 (5 bases). The ends were cut back, 2 bases at V and 10 bases at J, with 13 bases in the middle. Germline values: CDR1 SGHKS, CDR2 YYEKEE (reference sequence). The CDR3 loop spans 14 amino acids.

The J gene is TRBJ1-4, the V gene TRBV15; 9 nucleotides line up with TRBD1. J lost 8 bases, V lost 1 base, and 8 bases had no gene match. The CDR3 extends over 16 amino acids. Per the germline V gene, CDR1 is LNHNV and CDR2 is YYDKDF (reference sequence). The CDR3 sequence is CATSRAPGTGSEKLFF. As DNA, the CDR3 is TGTGCCACCAGCAGAGCACCCGGGACAGGGAGCGAAAAACTGTTTTTT. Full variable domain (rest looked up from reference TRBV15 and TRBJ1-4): DAMVIQNPRYQVTQFGKPVTLSCSQTLNHNVMYWYQQKSSQAPKLLFHYYDKDFNNEADTPDNFQSRRPNTSFCFLDIRSPGLGDTAMYLCATSRAPGTGSEKLFFGSGTQLSVL.

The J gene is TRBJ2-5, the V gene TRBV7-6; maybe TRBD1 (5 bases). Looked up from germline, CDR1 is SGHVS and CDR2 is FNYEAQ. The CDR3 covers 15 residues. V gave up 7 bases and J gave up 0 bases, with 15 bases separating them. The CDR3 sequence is CASTPKGLNQETQYF. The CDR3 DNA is TGTGCCAGCACCCCAAAGGGGCTAAACCAAGAGACCCAGTACTTC.

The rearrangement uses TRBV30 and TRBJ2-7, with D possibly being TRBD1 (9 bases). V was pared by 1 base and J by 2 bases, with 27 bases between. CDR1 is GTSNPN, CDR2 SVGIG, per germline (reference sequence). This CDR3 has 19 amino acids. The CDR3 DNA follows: TGTGCCTGGAGTGAGCCGACAGGGGGGACCCTAGCGGGCACCTACGAGCAGTACTTC. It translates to CAWSEPTGGTLAGTYEQYF. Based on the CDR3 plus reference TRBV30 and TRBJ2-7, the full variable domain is SQTIHQWPATLVQPVGSPLSLECTVEGTSNPNLYWYRQAAGRGLQLLFYSVGIGQISSEVPQNLSASRPQDRQFILSSKKLLLSDSGFYLCAWSEPTGGTLAGTYEQYFGPGTRLTVT.

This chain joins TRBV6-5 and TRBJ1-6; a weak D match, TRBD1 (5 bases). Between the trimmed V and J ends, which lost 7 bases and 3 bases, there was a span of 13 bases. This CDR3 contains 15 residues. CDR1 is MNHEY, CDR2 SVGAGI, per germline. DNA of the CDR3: TGTGCCAGCACGCGGGGGGGTAACTATAATTCACCCCTCCACTTT. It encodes CASTRGGNYNSPLHF.

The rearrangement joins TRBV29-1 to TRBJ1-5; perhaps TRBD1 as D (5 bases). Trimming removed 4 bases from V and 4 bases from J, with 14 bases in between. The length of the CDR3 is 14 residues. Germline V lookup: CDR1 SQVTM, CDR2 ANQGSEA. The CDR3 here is CSVVEPGGNQPQHF. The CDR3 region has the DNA TGCAGCGTTGTGGAGCCGGGGGGTAATCAGCCCCAGCATTTT.

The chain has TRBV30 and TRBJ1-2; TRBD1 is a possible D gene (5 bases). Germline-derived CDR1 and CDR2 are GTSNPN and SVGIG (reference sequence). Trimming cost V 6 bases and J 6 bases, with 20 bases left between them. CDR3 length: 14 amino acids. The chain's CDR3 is CACRGAPGSHGYTF. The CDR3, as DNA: TGTGCCTGTCGCGGGGCCCCGGGGTCGCATGGCTACACCTTC.

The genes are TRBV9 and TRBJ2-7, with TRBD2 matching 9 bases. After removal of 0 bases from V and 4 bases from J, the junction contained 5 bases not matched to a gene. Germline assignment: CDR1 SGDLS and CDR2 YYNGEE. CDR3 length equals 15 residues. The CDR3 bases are TGTGCCAGCAGCGTAGATGTTAGCGGGAGTTACGAGCAGTACTTC. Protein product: CASSVDVSGSYEQYF.

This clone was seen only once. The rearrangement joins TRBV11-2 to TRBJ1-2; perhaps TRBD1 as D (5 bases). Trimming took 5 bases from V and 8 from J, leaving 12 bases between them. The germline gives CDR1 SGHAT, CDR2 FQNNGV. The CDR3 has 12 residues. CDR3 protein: CASSPLGGGYTF. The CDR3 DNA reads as TGTGCCAGCAGCCCTCTCGGGGGAGGCTACACCTTC.

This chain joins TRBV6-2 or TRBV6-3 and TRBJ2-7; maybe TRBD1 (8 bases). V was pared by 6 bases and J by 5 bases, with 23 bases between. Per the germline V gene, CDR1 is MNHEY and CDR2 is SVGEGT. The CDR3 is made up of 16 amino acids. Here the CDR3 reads CASSSQGAGERHEQYF. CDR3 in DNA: TGTGCCAGCAGCTCTCAGGGGGCGGGAGAAAGACACGAGCAGTACTTC.

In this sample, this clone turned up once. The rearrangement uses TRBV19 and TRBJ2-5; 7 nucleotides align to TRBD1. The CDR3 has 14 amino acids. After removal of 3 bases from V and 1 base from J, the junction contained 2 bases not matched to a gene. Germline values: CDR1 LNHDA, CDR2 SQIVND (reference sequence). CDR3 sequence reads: CASSMGTVQETQYF. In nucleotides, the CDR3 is TGTGCCAGTAGTATGGGGACAGTCCAAGAGACCCAGTACTTC.

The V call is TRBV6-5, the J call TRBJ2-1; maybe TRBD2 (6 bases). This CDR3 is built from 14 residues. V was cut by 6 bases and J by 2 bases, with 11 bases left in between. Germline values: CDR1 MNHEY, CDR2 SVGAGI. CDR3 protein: CASSDRLAYNEQFF. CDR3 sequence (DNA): TGTGCCAGCAGCGATCGACTAGCCTACAATGAGCAGTTCTTC.

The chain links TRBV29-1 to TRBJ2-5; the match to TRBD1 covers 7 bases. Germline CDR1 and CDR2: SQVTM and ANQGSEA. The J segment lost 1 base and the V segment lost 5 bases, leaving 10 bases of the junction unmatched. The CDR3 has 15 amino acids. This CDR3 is CSVSNRGEGQETQYF. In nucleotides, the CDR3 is TGCAGCGTTTCAAACAGGGGTGAAGGCCAAGAGACCCAGTACTTC. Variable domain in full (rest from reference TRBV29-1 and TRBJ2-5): SAVISQKPSRDICQRGTSLTIQCQVDSQVTMMFWYRQQPGQSLTLIATANQGSEATYESGFVIDKFPISRPNLTFSTLTVSNMSPEDSSIYLCSVSNRGEGQETQYFGPGTRLLVL.